The 9 T cell receptor beta chains below all came from one sample that was sequenced in a study of regulatory T cells in long-lasting Graves disease. The time point is: newly diagnosed GD, antithyroid drugs for less than 3 months. After RNA was extracted from PBMCs, the TCR library was made from it. iRepertoire HTBI primers and Arm-PCR of CDR3 regions built TCR beta libraries. TCRdb redid the calling of the multiplex PCR reads with MiXCR, one entry per CDR3 protein. The sample includes roughly 500,000 distinct CDR3 sequences, approximately 13% of them seen just once. The same data also went into a second study, on T cells in Graves' hyperthyroidism and ophthalmopathy.

Sample: peripheral blood mononuclear cells (PBMCs), taken at new diagnosis, from a patient treated with antithyroid drugs. These receptors all come from a young man with Graves disease.

There are many counts of this clonotype. V gene TRBV6-1 combines with J gene TRBJ2-1, with 12 bases matching TRBD2. V gave up 1 base and J gave up 8 bases; unmatched junction bases: 3. Germline V gene data show CDR1 as MNHNS and CDR2 as SASEGT. This CDR3 is 15 amino acids long. This chain's CDR3 is CASSEGLAGGDEQFF. As DNA, the CDR3 is TGTGCCAGCAGTGAAGGTCTAGCGGGAGGGGATGAGCAGTTCTTC.

This clonotype was observed many times. The rearrangement joins TRBV20-1 to TRBJ2-7; D might be TRBD1 or TRBD2, each matching 5 bases. Germline assignment: CDR1 DFQATT and CDR2 SNEGSKA (reference sequence). The V and J ends lost 1 base and 2 bases respectively, with 12 bases between them. This CDR3 is built from 14 residues. CDR3 amino acids: CSARVGTATYEQYF. The CDR3 DNA follows: TGCAGTGCTAGAGTAGGGACGGCAACCTACGAGCAGTACTTC.

The V call is TRBV29-1, the J call TRBJ2-3; the D is unclear. The CDR3 has 15 amino acids. V was cut by 7 bases and J by 2 bases, with 19 bases left in between. Germline V gives CDR1 SQVTM, CDR2 ANQGSEA. The CDR3 region has the DNA TGCAGCGCCACTCCACCCGGAAGACCCACAGATACGCAGTATTTT. Amino acids: CSATPPGRPTDTQYF.

This clonotype was recorded a few times. The V call is TRBV18, the J call TRBJ2-2; the D is unclear. The CDR3 covers 16 residues. The V and J ends lost 3 bases and 0 bases respectively, with 11 bases between them. Germline loops: CDR1 KGHSH, CDR2 LQKENI. The CDR3 nucleotides read TGTGCCAGCTCACCGAGTGTAACCCCGAACACCGGGGAGCTGTTTTTT. Amino acid sequence: CASSPSVTPNTGELFF.

In this sample, this clonotype turned up many times. CDR3 residues: CSVVSGSYNEQFF. The CDR3 region has the DNA TGCAGCGTTGTTAGCGGAAGCTACAATGAGCAGTTCTTC. V is TRBV29-1 and J is TRBJ2-1; TRBD2 might be the D (6 bases). Trimming removed 4 bases at V and 3 bases at J, with 10 bases between. Germline CDR1 is SQVTM and CDR2 is ANQGSEA. CDR3 length equals 13 residues.

The CDR3 loop reads CASSFSRGTEAFF. Written as DNA, the CDR3 is TGCGCCAGCAGCTTTAGTCGTGGGACTGAAGCTTTCTTT. V and J are TRBV5-1 and TRBJ1-1; D not certain. Germline lookup yields CDR1 SGHRS and CDR2 YFSETQ. V was shortened by 2 bases and J by 5 bases, with 10 bases between the two germline ends. The CDR3 runs to 13 residues.

The gene calls are TRBV2 and TRBJ1-2, with D possibly TRBD1 on 5 matching bases. The CDR3 covers 16 residues. Trimming pared 6 bases from V and 0 bases from J, leaving 17 bases between. Germline V gene sequence: CDR1 SNHLY, CDR2 FYNNEI. The CDR3 region is CASRETELRANYGYTF. CDR3 nucleotides: TGTGCCAGCAGGGAGACAGAGCTTCGAGCTAACTATGGCTACACCTTC.

V is TRBV5-6 and J is TRBJ1-2; D may be TRBD1 (6 bases). Germline CDR1 and CDR2: SGHDT and YYEEEE. V lost 0 bases, J lost 2 bases, and 14 bases lay in between. The CDR3 runs 16 residues. For the CDR3, the DNA is TGTGCCAGCAGCTTGGAGCAGGGGAATCTCAACTATGGCTACACCTTC. It is translated as CASSLEQGNLNYGYTF. Supplemented by reference TRBV5-6 and TRBJ1-2, the full variable domain reads DAGVTQSPTHLIKTRGQQVTLRCSPKSGHDTVSWYQQALGQGPQFIFQYYEEEERQRGNFPDRFSGHQFPNYSSELNVNALLLGDSALYLCASSLEQGNLNYGYTFGSGTRLTVV.

The chain uses TRBV6-9 and TRBJ2-3; possibly TRBD2 for D (5 bases). V lost 4 bases and J 7 bases, leaving 6 bases between the germline ends. Germline V lookup: CDR1 MNHGY, CDR2 SVAAGI. The CDR3 is 11 residues long. The CDR3 nucleotides read TGTGCCAGCAGTTGGAGGTATACGCAGTATTTT. Amino acids: CASSWRYTQYF.